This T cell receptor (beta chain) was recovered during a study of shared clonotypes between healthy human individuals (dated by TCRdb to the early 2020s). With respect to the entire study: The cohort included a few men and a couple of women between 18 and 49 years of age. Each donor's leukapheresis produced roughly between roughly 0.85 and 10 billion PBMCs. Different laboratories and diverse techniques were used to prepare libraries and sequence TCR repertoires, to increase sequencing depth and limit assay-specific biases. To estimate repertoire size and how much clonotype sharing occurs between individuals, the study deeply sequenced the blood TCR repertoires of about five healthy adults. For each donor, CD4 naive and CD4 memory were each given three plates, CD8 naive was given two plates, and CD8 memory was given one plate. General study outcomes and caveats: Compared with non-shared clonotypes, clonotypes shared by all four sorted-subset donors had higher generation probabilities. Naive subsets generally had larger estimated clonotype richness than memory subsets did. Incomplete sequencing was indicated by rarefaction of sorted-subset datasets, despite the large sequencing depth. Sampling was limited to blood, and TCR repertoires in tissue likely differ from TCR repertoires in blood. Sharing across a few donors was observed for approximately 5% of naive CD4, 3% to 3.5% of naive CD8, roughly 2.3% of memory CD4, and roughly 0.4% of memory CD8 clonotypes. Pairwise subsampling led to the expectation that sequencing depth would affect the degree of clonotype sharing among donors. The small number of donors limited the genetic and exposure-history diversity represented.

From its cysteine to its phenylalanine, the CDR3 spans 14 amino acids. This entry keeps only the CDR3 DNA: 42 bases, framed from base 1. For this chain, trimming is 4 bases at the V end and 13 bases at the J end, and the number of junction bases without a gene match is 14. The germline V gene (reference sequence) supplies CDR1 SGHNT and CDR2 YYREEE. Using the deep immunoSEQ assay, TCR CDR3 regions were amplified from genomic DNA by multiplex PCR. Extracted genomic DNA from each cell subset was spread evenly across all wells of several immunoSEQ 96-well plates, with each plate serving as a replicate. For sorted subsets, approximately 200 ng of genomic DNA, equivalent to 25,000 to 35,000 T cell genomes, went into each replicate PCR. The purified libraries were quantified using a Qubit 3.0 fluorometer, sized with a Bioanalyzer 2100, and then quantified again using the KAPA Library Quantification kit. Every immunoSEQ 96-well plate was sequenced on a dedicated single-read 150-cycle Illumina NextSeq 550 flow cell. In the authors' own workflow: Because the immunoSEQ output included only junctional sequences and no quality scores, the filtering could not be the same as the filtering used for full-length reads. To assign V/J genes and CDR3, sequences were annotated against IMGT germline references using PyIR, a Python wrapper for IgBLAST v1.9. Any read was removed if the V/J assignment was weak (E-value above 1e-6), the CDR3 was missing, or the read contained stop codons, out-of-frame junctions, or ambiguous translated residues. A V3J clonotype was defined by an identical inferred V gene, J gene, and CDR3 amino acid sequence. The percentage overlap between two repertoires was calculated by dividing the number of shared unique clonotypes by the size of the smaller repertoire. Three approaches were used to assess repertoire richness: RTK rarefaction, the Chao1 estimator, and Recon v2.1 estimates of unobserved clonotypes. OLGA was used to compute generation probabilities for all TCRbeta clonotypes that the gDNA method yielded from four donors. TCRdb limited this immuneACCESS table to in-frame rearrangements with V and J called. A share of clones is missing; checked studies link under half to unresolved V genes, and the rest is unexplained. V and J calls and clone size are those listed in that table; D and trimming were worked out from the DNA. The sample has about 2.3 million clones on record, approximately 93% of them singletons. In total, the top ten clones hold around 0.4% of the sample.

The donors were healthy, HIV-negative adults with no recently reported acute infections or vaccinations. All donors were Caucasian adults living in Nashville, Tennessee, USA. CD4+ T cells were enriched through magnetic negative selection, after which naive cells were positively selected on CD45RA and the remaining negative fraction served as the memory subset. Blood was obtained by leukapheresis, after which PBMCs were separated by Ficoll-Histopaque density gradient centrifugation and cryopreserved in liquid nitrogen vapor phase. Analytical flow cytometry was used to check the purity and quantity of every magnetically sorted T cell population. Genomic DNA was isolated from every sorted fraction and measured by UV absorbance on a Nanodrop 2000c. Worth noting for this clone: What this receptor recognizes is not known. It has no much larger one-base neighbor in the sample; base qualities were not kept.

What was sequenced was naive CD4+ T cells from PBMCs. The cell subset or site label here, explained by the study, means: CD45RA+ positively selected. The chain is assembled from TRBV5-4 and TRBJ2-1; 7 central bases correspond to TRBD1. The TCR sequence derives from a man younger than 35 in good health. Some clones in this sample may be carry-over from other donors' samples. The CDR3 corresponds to CASSPPGQDFPQFF. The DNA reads TGTGCCAGCAGCCCCCCTGGACAGGATTTCCCTCAGTTCTTC. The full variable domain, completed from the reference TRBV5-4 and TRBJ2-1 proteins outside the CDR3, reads ETGVTQSPTHLIKTRGQQVTLRCSSQSGHNTVSWYQQALGQGPQFIFQYYREEENGRGNFPPRFSGLQFPNYSSELNVNALELDDSALYLCASSPPGQDFPQFFGPGTRLTVL.